Sequencing of this T cell receptor beta chain was carried out in a study of T cells in Graves' hyperthyroidism and ophthalmopathy. On the study more broadly: Prior to any treatment, at the point of initial diagnosis, peripheral blood was collected.

This clonotype was found a few times. From RNA transcripts, TCR beta CDR3 regions were amplified. The TCR CDR3 was amplified in a first-round RT-PCR using the HTBI primer set. TCRdb reprocessed the multiplex PCR reads via MiXCR and lists one record per CDR3 protein. The sample includes 350,000 to 500,000 distinct CDR3 sequences, about 13% of them seen just once. This CDR3 is 13 amino acids long. V was pared by 4 bases and J by 7 bases, with 13 bases between. CDR1 and CDR2 from the germline V gene are SGHTA and FQGTGA. The chain recombines TRBV7-3 with TRBJ1-1; no firm D call. The sample comprised blood. The source of this sequence is a woman between 18 and 29 years old with Graves' hyperthyroidism. The CDR3 protein is CASSSSQDGEAFF. DNA for the CDR3: TGTGCCAGCAGCTCCTCCCAGGACGGTGAAGCTTTCTTT.